The 5 T cell receptor beta chains below come from one sample, sequenced in a study of T cell repertoires in cytomegalovirus infection. Each CDR3 protein is one row after TCRdb ran MiXCR on the reads. This table has roughly 800,000 distinct CDR3 sequences, 25% to 30% appearing once. These receptors lack a known antigen. Material: cultured CD8+ T cells from PBMCs, obtained from culture after CMV antigen stimulation. These receptors all come from a human donor in good health (CMV status not recorded). Some clones in this sample may be carry-over from other donors' samples.

This clonotype has just a few counts. The V gene is TRBV12-3 or TRBV12-4, the J gene TRBJ2-1, with a possible D match to TRBD2 (5 bases). The CDR3 totals 15 residues. The V end lost 2 bases, the J end lost 3 bases, and 11 bases lay between the germline ends. The DNA of the CDR3 is TGTGCCAGCAGTTTATCAGAGCGGCTCTACAATGAGCAGTTCTTC. This translates into CASSLSERLYNEQFF.

A few counts support this clonotype. The chain combines TRBV7-9 with TRBJ1-1, with 8 bases identical to TRBD1. There are 18 residues in the CDR3. V gave up 3 bases and J gave up 1 base; unmatched junction bases: 13. CDR1 and CDR2 from the germline V gene are SEHNR and FQNEAQ (reference sequence). The CDR3 region is CASSFARQGAKANTEAFF. In DNA, the CDR3 is TGTGCCAGCAGCTTCGCCCGGCAGGGGGCTAAAGCGAACACTGAAGCTTTCTTT.

The chain recombines TRBV15 with TRBJ2-5; the match to TRBD1 covers 8 bases. V gave up 1 base and J gave up 2 bases; unmatched junction bases: 6. The CDR3 is 16 residues long. Germline V gene lookup returns CDR1 LNHNV and CDR2 YYDKDF (reference sequence). Here the CDR3 reads CATSRGSGTGQETQYF. CDR3 DNA sequence: TGTGCCACCAGCAGAGGCTCTGGGACAGGTCAAGAGACCCAGTACTTC.

The gene calls are TRBV5-1 and TRBJ2-7; D may be TRBD1 (6 bases). The germline V gene has CDR1 SGHRS and CDR2 YFSETQ. Trimming left V 7 bases short and J 2 bases short, with 7 bases between. The CDR3 has 11 residues. This CDR3 reads CASAGAYEQYF. The CDR3 DNA follows: TGCGCCAGCGCAGGGGCCTACGAGCAGTACTTC.

The chain's CDR3 is CASSFEGGETQYF. The CDR3 DNA reads as TGTGCCAGCAGCTTTGAAGGGGGGGAGACCCAGTACTTC. The V gene is TRBV11-3, the J gene TRBJ2-5; D is perhaps TRBD1 or TRBD2 (6 bases each). This CDR3 comprises 13 residues. Germline CDR1 SGHNT, CDR2 YENEEA. The V end lost 3 bases, the J end lost 5 bases, and 10 bases lay between the germline ends.